The source of this T cell receptor beta chain is a study of blood T cell repertoires in COVID-19. Study-wide background: In each case, the material was cDNA or gDNA derived from T cells, B-cell-depleted T cells, or PBMCs.

The Seattle site enrolled patients during active infection and followed them longitudinally. Generated by immunoSEQ multiplex PCR, the TCRdb table keeps only in-frame clones and is missing some. The data contain approximately 500,000 clones, roughly nine tenths of them singletons. The V gene lost 3 bases and the J gene lost 8 bases, with 8 bases spanning the gap. CDR1 SGDLS and CDR2 YYNGEE come from the germline V gene. This CDR3 is built from 11 residues. V usage is TRBV9 and J usage is TRBJ1-2; D unresolved. This receptor was identified in a woman aged 50 to 60 with COVID-19, enrolled during active disease. The sequenced material came from peripheral blood. The CDR3 here is CASSASGGYTF. The DNA for the CDR3 is TGTGCCAGCAGCGCGTCGGGGGGCTACACCTTC.